Below are 16 T cell receptor beta chains sequenced from a single sample in a study of T cell responses to AZD1222 COVID-19 vaccine. Libraries were prepared by immunoSEQ multiplex PCR; TCRdb keeps only in-frame clonotypes and omits some of them. Of some 170,000 clones in the sample, more than 80% were seen once. The sequencing used peripheral blood, collected on day 0 of AZD1222 vaccination. These receptors all stem from an adult in good health.

The V gene is TRBV2, the J gene TRBJ2-1; no reliable D call. Germline V lookup: CDR1 SNHLY, CDR2 FYNNEI. V gave up 5 bases and J gave up 9 bases, with 5 bases separating them. The CDR3 has 10 amino acids. The CDR3 sequence is CASSSAEQFF. CDR3 DNA: TGTGCCAGCAGTTCCGCTGAGCAGTTCTTC.

The chain links TRBV27 to TRBJ1-2, with 11 bases matching TRBD1. The CDR3 consists of 17 residues. Germline CDR1 and CDR2: MNHEY and SMNVEV (reference sequence). With 3 bases clipped from V and 4 bases from J, the junction kept 10 bases outside the gene matches. DNA of the CDR3: TGTGCCAGCAGTTTTTTGACGGGACAGGGGGTTCCCTATGGCTACACCTTC. Translation gives CASSFLTGQGVPYGYTF.

CDR3 DNA sequence: TGTGCCAGTGCTCCGGACAGGGGGCGTAACTATGGCTACACCTTC. It yields the protein CASAPDRGRNYGYTF. The genes are TRBV19 and TRBJ1-2; the match to TRBD1 covers 11 bases. Germline trimming cut 8 bases from V and 1 base from J; bases unmatched to any gene: 6. This CDR3 spans 15 amino acids. The germline V gene has CDR1 LNHDA and CDR2 SQIVND (reference sequence).

This clone was recorded once. V is TRBV6-2 or TRBV6-3 and J is TRBJ1-2; D ambiguous. Looked up from germline, CDR1 is MNHEY and CDR2 is SVGEGT. Trimming removed 2 bases at V and 0 bases at J, with 10 bases between. This CDR3 region has 15 residues. The CDR3 protein is CASSYREASNYGYTF. The CDR3 bases are TGTGCCAGCAGTTACCGAGAAGCTTCTAACTATGGCTACACCTTC.

This rearrangement joins TRBV6-5 to TRBJ2-3; tentatively, D is TRBD2 (6 bases). Trimming removed 2 bases at V and 7 bases at J, with 19 bases between. The CDR3 covers 16 residues. Germline CDR1 reads MNHEY; CDR2 reads SVGAGI. The CDR3 bases are TGTGCCAGCAGTTACGATGGGGGGTTAGGGATTCATACGCAGTATTTT. The encoded protein is CASSYDGGLGIHTQYF.

The chain combines TRBV5-1 with TRBJ1-3; D call uncertain. CDR1 is SGHRS, CDR2 YFSETQ, per germline. V lost 0 bases and J 0 bases, leaving 7 bases between the germline ends. The CDR3 loop spans 15 amino acids. The CDR3: CASSLDGSSGNTIYF. CDR3 in DNA: TGCGCCAGCAGCTTGGATGGTAGCTCTGGAAACACCATATATTTT.

This clone was seen a few times. The rearrangement uses TRBV5-1 and TRBJ2-2; D gene ambiguous. Germline CDR1 reads SGHRS; CDR2 reads YFSETQ. CDR3 length equals 15 residues. V lost 0 bases and J 1 base, leaving 7 bases between the germline ends. In DNA, the CDR3 is TGCGCCAGCAGCTTGGGGGCAGAGAACACCGGGGAGCTGTTTTTT. Translated, it gives CASSLGAENTGELFF.

This clone showed up just once. This sequence joins TRBV5-1 and TRBJ2-1, with D maybe TRBD2 (6 bases). The V end was cut by 0 bases, the J end by 2 bases, with 9 bases between. The CDR3 sequence is 15 residues long. Germline values: CDR1 SGHRS, CDR2 YFSETQ. The CDR3 protein is CASSLATRTYNEQFF. DNA of the CDR3: TGCGCCAGCAGCTTGGCGACTAGGACCTACAATGAGCAGTTCTTC. The complete variable domain, with remaining parts taken from reference TRBV5-1 and TRBJ2-1, reads KAGVTQTPRYLIKTRGQQVTLSCSPISGHRSVSWYQQTPGQGLQFLFEYFSETQRNKGNFPGRFSGRQFSNSRSEMNVSTLELGDSALYLCASSLATRTYNEQFFGPGTRLTVL.

V and J are TRBV20-1 and TRBJ2-7, with D unclear. V was shortened by 0 bases and J by 6 bases, with 6 bases between the two germline ends. The germline V gene encodes CDR1 DFQATT and CDR2 SNEGSKA (reference sequence). The CDR3 is made up of 11 amino acids. Here the CDR3 DNA reads TGCAGTGCTAGAGATTTCCCCGAGCAGTACTTC. Translation: CSARDFPEQYF.

This clone was picked up one time. This chain links TRBV6-1 with TRBJ1-2; D unclear. Germline V gene lookup returns CDR1 MNHNS and CDR2 SASEGT. V was shortened by 2 bases and J by 4 bases, with 8 bases between the two germline ends. The CDR3 extends over 13 amino acids. The CDR3 bases are TGTGCCAGCAGTGAAATCAGCAGCTATGGCTACACCTTC. This codes for CASSEISSYGYTF.

The chain is built from TRBV12-3 or TRBV12-4 and TRBJ1-5, with D unresolved. The CDR3 consists of 13 residues. The ends were cut back, 5 bases at V and 4 bases at J, with 9 bases in the middle. CDR3 coding DNA: TGTGCCAGCAGTCCCAGAGAGAATCAGCCCCAGCATTTT. It encodes CASSPRENQPQHF.

CDR3 nucleotide sequence: TGCGCCAGCAGTGAGTCGGGGCTAGCAGATGAGCAGTTCTTC. Translating gives CASSESGLADEQFF. The chain joins TRBV10-2 to TRBJ2-1; TRBD1 or TRBD2 may be the D gene (5 bases each). The germline V gene encodes CDR1 WSHSY and CDR2 SAAADI. V was shortened by 0 bases and J by 8 bases, with 11 bases between the two germline ends. The CDR3 loop spans 14 amino acids.

The chain employs TRBV19 and TRBJ2-2; a weak D match, TRBD2 (6 bases). The V gene's germline CDR1 is LNHDA and CDR2 SQIVND (reference sequence). With 7 bases removed from V and 2 bases from J, the gap between germline ends came to 17 bases. This CDR3 region has 16 residues. The CDR3, as DNA: TGTGCCAGTACTCGACTAGTAGGGACCAACACCGGGGAGCTGTTTTTT. Translated, it gives CASTRLVGTNTGELFF.

The chain uses TRBV12-3 or TRBV12-4 and TRBJ1-2; D might be TRBD1 (5 bases). The CDR3 is made up of 13 amino acids. V was cut by 7 bases and J by 8 bases, with 17 bases left in between. CDR3 sequence: CASTFAGTGGYTF. CDR3 nucleotides: TGTGCCAGCACCTTCGCAGGAACAGGCGGCTACACCTTC.

The CDR3 DNA reads TGTGCCAGCAACTCGGGATGGGGTGGGGATAGCAATCAGCCCCAGCATTTT. Translating it yields CASNSGWGGDSNQPQHF. The chain uses TRBV2 and TRBJ1-5; D call uncertain. This CDR3 region has 17 residues. Germline-derived CDR1 and CDR2 are SNHLY and FYNNEI. The germline V and J ends were trimmed by 7 bases and 0 bases, with 19 bases remaining between them.

This chain connects TRBV27 to TRBJ1-3; maybe TRBD1 (6 bases). CDR1 and CDR2 from the germline V gene are MNHEY and SMNVEV (reference sequence). Trimming cost V 7 bases and J 2 bases, with 15 bases left between them. The CDR3 runs 15 residues. The CDR3 reads CASKLSQGPGNTIYF. CDR3 nucleotides: TGTGCCAGCAAATTATCACAGGGTCCTGGAAACACCATATATTTT.